Listed here is a single T cell receptor (beta chain). Its matching antigen is unknown. Positive CCR7 selection of CD45RO-negative cells yielded the naive CD8 cells, and terminally differentiated effector memory CD45RA+ cells were excluded. These data originate in a study of shared clonotypes between healthy human individuals. Overall study findings and caveats: Shared across a handful of donors were around 5% of the naive CD4 clonotypes. Despite large depth, rarefaction showed incomplete sorted-subset sequencing. It was the few donors that limited the genetic and exposure-history diversity represented.

Trimming removed 3 bases at V and 5 bases at J, with 13 bases between. The CDR3 consists of 15 residues. Germline V gives CDR1 LNHDA, CDR2 SQIVND (reference sequence). Method: immunoSEQ multiplex PCR; TCRdb's copy keeps in-frame clones and lacks some. The sample lists a few million clones, approximately 92% occurring once. Specimen: naive CD8+ T cells from PBMCs. This sequence was found in a man aged 18 to 35 in good health. Some clones in this sample may be carry-over from other donors' samples. V and J are TRBV19 and TRBJ2-2; the D gene could be TRBD1 or TRBD2 (5 bases each). The CDR3, as DNA: TGTGCCAGTAGTATCCTCAGGGACGGGACCGGGGAGCTGTTTTTT. Its translation: CASSILRDGTGELFF. Full variable domain (missing parts from reference TRBV19 and TRBJ2-2): DGGITQSPKYLFRKEGQNVTLSCEQNLNHDAMYWYRQDPGQGLRLIYYSQIVNDFQKGDIAEGYSVSREKKESFPLTVTSAQKNPTAFYLCASSILRDGTGELFFGEGSRLTVL.